The 24 T cell receptor beta chains given below trace back to one sample, sequenced in a study of cytomegalovirus exposure and HLA in healthy donors. Both 60 Vbeta primers and 13 Jbeta primers went into the PCR. Produced via immunoSEQ multiplex PCR; TCRdb's table is partial and in-frame only. The repertoire table contains around 100,000 clones. The specimen sequenced was PBMCs. These receptors originate from a man over 45 in good health and CMV-seronegative.

The chain recombines TRBV4-3 with TRBJ1-1; D remains unclear. In germline, CDR1 is LGHNA, CDR2 YSLEER. This CDR3 comprises 15 residues. V was pared by 0 bases and J by 1 base, with 9 bases between. In DNA, the CDR3 is TGCGCCAGCAGCCAAGACGGGGAGGGGAACACTGAAGCTTTCTTT. As protein: CASSQDGEGNTEAFF.

CDR3 bases: TGCAGCGTTGGAAGCGGGAGTCCCGCGGATGAGCAGTTCTTC. This gives the protein CSVGSGSPADEQFF. The J gene is TRBJ2-1, the V gene TRBV29-1; TRBD2 aligns across 8 bases. The CDR3 length is 14 residues. CDR1 and CDR2 from the germline V gene are SQVTM and ANQGSEA. V was clipped by 4 bases and J by 8 bases; unmatched bases: 10.

The chain has TRBV6-1 and TRBJ1-2, with a weak D call TRBD1 (5 bases). The ends were cut back, 6 bases at V and 8 bases at J, with 19 bases in the middle. The length of the CDR3 is 14 residues. Looked up from germline, CDR1 is MNHNS and CDR2 is SASEGT. CDR3 amino acids: CASSIQGGALGYTF. The CDR3 DNA is TGTGCCAGCAGCATTCAGGGAGGAGCTTTAGGCTACACCTTC.

The chain uses TRBV10-3 and TRBJ2-7, with 9 nucleotides matching TRBD1. The CDR3 runs 15 residues. Germline CDR1 ENHRY, CDR2 SYGVKD. The V and J ends lost 7 bases and 7 bases, in that order; junction bases with no gene match: 14. The CDR3 loop is CAINPTGGRTREQYF. DNA for the CDR3: TGTGCCATCAATCCTACAGGGGGCCGGACTCGGGAGCAGTACTTC.

The chain combines TRBV5-4 with TRBJ2-7, with D maybe TRBD1 (7 bases). The V end lost 0 bases, the J end lost 5 bases, and 30 bases lay between the germline ends. The germline V gene encodes CDR1 SGHNT and CDR2 YYREEE (reference sequence). The CDR3 totals 20 residues. The CDR3 region has the DNA TGTGCCAGCAGCTTGGATGTGGCGGGGACAGTCATCAGTGGTACCCACGAGCAGTACTTC. Residues: CASSLDVAGTVISGTHEQYF.

V gene TRBV5-1 combines with J gene TRBJ1-1; D might be TRBD1 (5 bases). Germline V gives CDR1 SGHRS, CDR2 YFSETQ. CDR3 size: 15 residues. V was pared by 4 bases and J by 5 bases, with 18 bases between. DNA of the CDR3: TGCGCCAGCAGCCCCCCGACGGGGGGGAGTACTGAAGCTTTCTTT. It yields the protein CASSPPTGGSTEAFF.

The rearrangement joins TRBV5-1 to TRBJ1-1; D might be TRBD1 (5 bases). The V end was cut by 2 bases, the J end by 2 bases, with 13 bases between. Germline CDR1 SGHRS, CDR2 YFSETQ. This CDR3 is 15 amino acids long. CDR3 DNA: TGCGCCAGCAGCTTTTCTGGACACCTAAACACTGAAGCTTTCTTT. This sequence encodes CASSFSGHLNTEAFF.

This chain links TRBV29-1 with TRBJ2-5; possibly TRBD1 for D (7 bases). CDR3 size: 13 residues. The germline CDR1 and CDR2 sequences are SQVTM and ANQGSEA. The V end was cut by 4 bases, the J end by 5 bases, with 14 bases between. CDR3 loop: CSVGGGGSETQYF. Here the CDR3 DNA reads TGCAGCGTTGGAGGAGGGGGCAGCGAGACCCAGTACTTC. The variable domain in full, completed from reference TRBV29-1 and TRBJ2-5, reads SAVISQKPSRDICQRGTSLTIQCQVDSQVTMMFWYRQQPGQSLTLIATANQGSEATYESGFVIDKFPISRPNLTFSTLTVSNMSPEDSSIYLCSVGGGGSETQYFGPGTRLLVL.

CDR3 region: CASSLDRENSPLHF. Written as DNA, the CDR3 is TGCGCCAGCAGCTTGGACAGGGAGAATTCACCCCTCCACTTT. The chain has TRBV5-1 and TRBJ1-6; tentatively, D is TRBD1 (6 bases). The CDR3 extends over 14 amino acids. The V gene lost 0 bases and the J gene lost 7 bases, with 8 bases spanning the gap. Germline CDR1 and CDR2: SGHRS and YFSETQ. Variable domain in full (rest from reference TRBV5-1 and TRBJ1-6): KAGVTQTPRYLIKTRGQQVTLSCSPISGHRSVSWYQQTPGQGLQFLFEYFSETQRNKGNFPGRFSGRQFSNSRSEMNVSTLELGDSALYLCASSLDRENSPLHFGNGTRLTVT.

DNA of the CDR3: TGTGCCAGCCAGCGGCAGGGGATCGACTATGGCTACACCTTC. Translated: CASQRQGIDYGYTF. V usage is TRBV5-8 and J usage is TRBJ1-2; possible D gene TRBD1, 6 bases. CDR1 SGHTS and CDR2 YDEGEE come from the germline V gene. CDR3 length: 14 residues. Trimming pared 7 bases from V and 3 bases from J, leaving 16 bases between.

The rearrangement uses TRBV5-6 and TRBJ2-1, with TRBD2 matching 7 bases. CDR1 and CDR2 from the germline V gene are SGHDT and YYEEEE. V lost 2 bases and J lost 4; bases outside the gene matches: 9. The CDR3 is 16 amino acids. The CDR3 is CASSFERGEGYNEQFF. CDR3 coding DNA: TGTGCCAGCAGCTTTGAACGGGGGGAGGGTTACAATGAGCAGTTCTTC.

The V gene is TRBV19, the J gene TRBJ2-5, with 7 nucleotides matching TRBD2. Looked up from germline, CDR1 is LNHDA and CDR2 is SQIVND (reference sequence). With 3 bases clipped from V and 5 bases from J, the junction kept 9 bases outside the gene matches. This CDR3 has 15 amino acids. For the CDR3, the DNA is TGTGCCAGTAGTATTGGGGGGGGTCGTAGGGAGACCCAGTACTTC. This translates into CASSIGGGRRETQYF.

CDR3 protein: CASSPVGPQGSNQPQHF. The CDR3 DNA follows: TGTGCCAGCTCACCAGTCGGGCCGCAGGGGAGCAATCAGCCCCAGCATTTT. The chain carries TRBV18 and TRBJ1-5; a weak D match, TRBD1 (6 bases). The CDR3 extends over 17 amino acids. Trimming pared 2 bases from V and 1 base from J, leaving 15 bases between. Germline CDR1 reads KGHSH; CDR2 reads LQKENI.

The chain uses TRBV19 and TRBJ2-6; no clear D gene. The V gene's germline CDR1 is LNHDA and CDR2 SQIVND (reference sequence). Trimming pared 4 bases from V and 0 bases from J, leaving 13 bases between. This CDR3 contains 17 residues. This chain's CDR3 is CASSKAGTVSGANVLTF. Here the CDR3 DNA reads TGTGCCAGTAGTAAGGCAGGAACGGTCTCTGGGGCCAACGTCCTGACTTTC.

The chain is built from TRBV4-3 and TRBJ2-6, with D maybe TRBD1 (5 bases). The germline V gene has CDR1 LGHNA and CDR2 YSLEER. The CDR3 has 18 residues. V lost 4 bases to trimming and J lost 0 bases, with 16 bases between them. This CDR3 reads CASSRRTHVSSGANVLTF. Here the CDR3 DNA reads TGCGCCAGCAGCCGTCGGACACACGTTAGCTCTGGGGCCAACGTCCTGACTTTC.

The chain combines TRBV29-1 with TRBJ1-1, with 7 bases lining up with TRBD1. The CDR3 has 15 amino acids. V trimming: 7 bases; J trimming: 0 bases; junction bases outside the gene matches: 11. Germline V gene lookup returns CDR1 SQVTM and CDR2 ANQGSEA. The DNA for the CDR3 is TGCAGCGGACGACAGGGATGGGGTATGAACACTGAAGCTTTCTTT. This gives the protein CSGRQGWGMNTEAFF.

The chain carries TRBV13 and TRBJ2-5, with 8 bases matching TRBD1. CDR1 is PRHDT and CDR2 is FYEKMQ in the germline V gene (reference sequence). The CDR3 is made up of 14 amino acids. The trim removed 5 bases at V and 9 bases at J, leaving 11 bases unmatched. CDR3 loop: CASSLRQGLGSQYF. The DNA of the CDR3 is TGTGCCAGCAGCCTCCGACAGGGGCTAGGCTCCCAGTACTTC.

A word on this clone: Germline is not matched at one junction end, which may reflect a read error. Other DNA sequences in this sample translate to the same CDR3. The DNA for the CDR3 is TGTGCCAGTAGCTTCGACACCGGGACAGGCACAGATACGCAGTATTTT. Translation: CASSFDTGTGTDTQYF. V usage is TRBV5-6 and J usage is TRBJ2-3, with 7 bases matching TRBD1. This CDR3 spans 16 amino acids. The germline gives CDR1 SGHDT, CDR2 YYEEEE.

The chain combines TRBV5-1 with TRBJ2-5, with 7 bases aligning to TRBD1. Per the germline V gene, CDR1 is SGHRS and CDR2 is YFSETQ. J gave up 5 bases and V 5 bases, and 18 bases lay outside the gene matches. The CDR3 length is 17 residues. In nucleotides, the CDR3 is TGCGCCAGCAGGCGTGGGACCGGGACAGCTCCTGAGGAGACCCAGTACTTC. This translates into CASRRGTGTAPEETQYF. The full variable domain, rest sourced from reference TRBV5-1 and TRBJ2-5, is KAGVTQTPRYLIKTRGQQVTLSCSPISGHRSVSWYQQTPGQGLQFLFEYFSETQRNKGNFPGRFSGRQFSNSRSEMNVSTLELGDSALYLCASRRGTGTAPEETQYFGPGTRLLVL.

The rearrangement joins TRBV5-6 to TRBJ1-6; 7 bases align to TRBD1. V trimming: 4 bases; J trimming: 10 bases; junction bases outside the gene matches: 14. Per germline, CDR1 SGHDT and CDR2 YYEEEE. There are 16 residues in the CDR3. The CDR3 spells CASSRQTGFVRSPLHF. CDR3 bases: TGTGCCAGCAGCCGGCAGACAGGGTTTGTTCGATCACCCCTCCACTTT.

This chain uses TRBV2 with TRBJ1-4; D uncertain. V was shortened by 3 bases and J by 0 bases, with 17 bases between the two germline ends. The CDR3 runs 18 residues. Germline V CDR1 and CDR2: SNHLY, FYNNEI. In DNA form, the CDR3 reads TGTGCCAGCAGTGATCCCGGCGTAGCGTGGGCAACTAATGAAAAACTGTTTTTT. This encodes CASSDPGVAWATNEKLFF.

CDR3 DNA sequence: TGTGCCAGCTCACCACTGGGACAGGGTAACCAAGAGACCCAGTACTTC. The encoded protein is CASSPLGQGNQETQYF. The J gene is TRBJ2-5, the V gene TRBV18, with 9 bases matching TRBD1. The CDR3 length is 16 residues. Per the germline V gene, CDR1 is KGHSH and CDR2 is LQKENI. Trimming cost V 1 base and J 0 bases; bases outside gene matches: 3.

The rearrangement joins TRBV7-9 to TRBJ1-3; no reliable D call. The CDR3 covers 14 residues. The germline V gene has CDR1 SEHNR and CDR2 FQNEAQ (reference sequence). V gave up 2 bases and J gave up 4 bases, with 9 bases separating them. The CDR3 nucleotides are TGTGCCAGCAGCTTAATTGGGCAGGGAAACACCATATATTTT. Translating it yields CASSLIGQGNTIYF.

The chain couples TRBV10-3 to TRBJ1-2; 9 nucleotides agree with TRBD1. The CDR3 runs to 15 residues. Trimming took 6 bases from V and 4 from J; bases not matched to a gene: 9. Per germline, CDR1 ENHRY and CDR2 SYGVKD. The CDR3 spells CAISQRTGDLYGYTF. The CDR3 DNA is TGTGCCATCAGCCAAAGGACAGGGGATCTCTATGGCTACACCTTC.